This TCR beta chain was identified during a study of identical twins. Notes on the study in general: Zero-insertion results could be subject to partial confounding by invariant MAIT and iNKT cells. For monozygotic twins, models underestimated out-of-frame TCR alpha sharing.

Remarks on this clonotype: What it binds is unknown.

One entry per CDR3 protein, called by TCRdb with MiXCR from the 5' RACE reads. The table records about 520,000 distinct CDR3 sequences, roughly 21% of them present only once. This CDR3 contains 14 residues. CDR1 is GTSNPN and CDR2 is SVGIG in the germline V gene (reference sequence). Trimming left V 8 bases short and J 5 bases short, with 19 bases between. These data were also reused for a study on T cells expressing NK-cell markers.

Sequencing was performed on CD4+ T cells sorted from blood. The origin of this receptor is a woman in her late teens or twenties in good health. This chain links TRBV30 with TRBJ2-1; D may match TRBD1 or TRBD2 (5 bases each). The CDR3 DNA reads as TGTGCCCACAAGGTACAGTTGGGGGACAATGAGCAGTTCTTC. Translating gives CAHKVQLGDNEQFF.